This T cell receptor (beta chain) was identified during a study of STAT5B mutations in CD4+ large granular lymphocyte leukemia. Clones were sequenced by immunoSEQ multiplex PCR, and TCRdb holds only the in-frame ones, with some missing. In the table there are fewer than 40,000 clones, around 70% of which are singletons. Overall study results and limits: Patient CD4-sorted repertoires looked more clonal than healthy CD4+ repertoires, even without putative leukemic clones. No patients shared main leukemic clonotypes, though 25% to 30% appeared at low frequency elsewhere.

Points on this clone: The antigen remains unidentified.

Buffy coats from healthy blood donors served as controls. The sample taken for sequencing was CD4+ T cells from blood buffy coats. This TCR came from a human donor in good health.

The chain's CDR3 is CASSRDRGSVYEQYF. DNA for the CDR3: TGTGCCAGCAGCCGCGACAGGGGGTCGGTCTACGAGCAGTACTTC. V usage is TRBV5-4 and J usage is TRBJ2-7; 9 nucleotides line up with TRBD1. V shed 4 bases and J 3 bases; nucleotides not matched to a gene: 8. Per the germline V gene, CDR1 is SGHNT and CDR2 is YYREEE (reference sequence). There are 15 residues in the CDR3.